The 21 T cell receptor beta chains reported below all come from one sample, sequenced in a study of blood T cell repertoires in COVID-19. Profiling relied on immunoSEQ multiplex PCR, and the TCRdb table lists in-frame clones only, not all of them. The data contain about 120,000 clones, roughly four fifths of them singletons. Sample: peripheral blood. These receptors came from a human donor in a cohort sampled during active COVID-19.

The chain uses TRBV4-3 and TRBJ1-2, with 9 bases matching TRBD1. V lost 3 bases and J lost 8; bases outside the gene matches: 10. The CDR3 has 15 amino acids. The V gene's germline CDR1 is LGHNA and CDR2 YSLEER. The CDR3 sequence: CASSQSWTGAGGYTF. The CDR3 nucleotides are TGCGCCAGCAGCCAGAGCTGGACAGGGGCGGGCGGCTACACCTTC.

DNA of the CDR3: TGTGCCAGTAGGGGGGACAGGCCCACTGAAGCTTTCTTT. It encodes CASRGDRPTEAFF. The V and J genes are TRBV19 and TRBJ1-1, with 8 positions matching TRBD1. The V gene end was trimmed by 6 bases and the J gene end by 4 bases; junction bases not matched to a gene: 4. Germline CDR1 is LNHDA and CDR2 is SQIVND (reference sequence). CDR3 length: 13 residues.

V gene TRBV3-1 (or the pseudogene TRBV3-2) combines with J gene TRBJ2-7, with 12 bases aligning to TRBD1. The CDR3 length is 12 residues. With V trimmed by 8 bases and J by 6 bases, 2 bases remained unmatched. Looked up from germline, CDR1 is LGHDT and CDR2 is YNNKEL (reference sequence). CDR3: CASEGQGAEQYF. In nucleotides, the CDR3 is TGTGCCAGCGAGGGACAGGGGGCCGAGCAGTACTTC.

This clone has a handful of counts. The chain links TRBV4-1 to TRBJ1-5, with D perhaps TRBD1 (6 bases). This CDR3 comprises 17 residues. Germline V gene data show CDR1 as MGHRA and CDR2 as YSYEKL. V lost 4 bases and J 4 bases, leaving 20 bases between the germline ends. DNA for the CDR3: TGCGCCAGCAGCCCAATTACAGGGCCACGGTATAATCAGCCCCAGCATTTT. This translates into CASSPITGPRYNQPQHF.

V usage is TRBV3-1 (or the pseudogene TRBV3-2) and J usage is TRBJ2-3; TRBD2 matches 9 bases. The V gene end was trimmed by 10 bases and the J gene end by 5 bases; junction bases not matched to a gene: 10. Germline V lookup: CDR1 LGHDT, CDR2 YNNKEL (reference sequence). The CDR3 covers 14 residues. The CDR3 bases are TGTGCCACCCAGGGCGGGGGGGCAGTAGATACGCAGTATTTT. Its translation is CATQGGGAVDTQYF.

This chain links TRBV5-8 with TRBJ1-3; 8 nucleotides agree with TRBD1. CDR3 length: 11 amino acids. Germline V gene sequence: CDR1 SGHTS, CDR2 YDEGEE. V was pared by 10 bases and J by 4 bases, with 1 base of the junction left unmatched. For the CDR3, the DNA is TGTGCCGGACAGGGAGGAAACACCATATATTTT. This codes for CAGQGGNTIYF.

The CDR3 protein is CASSQEVQGRYYGYTF. The CDR3 nucleotides read TGCGCCAGCAGCCAAGAAGTGCAGGGAAGGTACTATGGCTACACCTTC. The chain links TRBV4-3 to TRBJ1-2; tentatively, D is TRBD1 (5 bases). This CDR3 is 16 amino acids long. Trimming took 0 bases from V and 3 from J, leaving 14 bases between them. Germline V gives CDR1 LGHNA, CDR2 YSLEER.

This sequence joins TRBV6-5 and TRBJ1-6, with D uncertain. The CDR3 runs to 12 residues. Trimming left V 8 bases short and J 10 bases short, with 12 bases between. The germline CDR1 and CDR2 sequences are MNHEY and SVGAGI. Here the CDR3 DNA reads TGTGCCAGCGGGAGAGTTGGGTCACCCCTCCACTTT. This encodes CASGRVGSPLHF.

This chain joins TRBV7-2 and TRBJ1-4, with 9 bases fitting TRBD1. The J segment lost 8 bases and the V segment lost 5 bases, leaving 12 bases of the junction unmatched. Germline CDR1 SGHTA, CDR2 FQGNSA. The CDR3 has 16 amino acids. The CDR3 protein is CASSEGIGTGNEKLFF. DNA for the CDR3: TGTGCCAGCAGCGAAGGGATTGGGACAGGGAACGAAAAACTGTTTTTT.

The chain is built from TRBV5-4 and TRBJ2-6; perhaps TRBD2 as D (5 bases). This CDR3 comprises 14 residues. Germline lookup yields CDR1 SGHNT and CDR2 YYREEE (reference sequence). Trimming removed 5 bases from V and 0 bases from J, with 6 bases in between. As DNA, the CDR3 is TGTGCCAGCAGACGGGACTCTGGGGCCAACGTCCTGACTTTC. This encodes CASRRDSGANVLTF.

The chain couples TRBV5-1 to TRBJ2-1; TRBD2 matches at 9 bases. CDR1 is SGHRS and CDR2 is YFSETQ in the germline V gene. V lost 0 bases and J lost 4; bases outside the gene matches: 5. This CDR3 spans 16 amino acids. Here the CDR3 reads CASSLAGGGAYNEQFF. CDR3 bases: TGCGCCAGCAGCTTGGCCGGCGGGGGGGCTTACAATGAGCAGTTCTTC. Variable domain in full (rest from reference TRBV5-1 and TRBJ2-1): KAGVTQTPRYLIKTRGQQVTLSCSPISGHRSVSWYQQTPGQGLQFLFEYFSETQRNKGNFPGRFSGRQFSNSRSEMNVSTLELGDSALYLCASSLAGGGAYNEQFFGPGTRLTVL.

V is TRBV2 and J is TRBJ2-7; TRBD2 agrees at 9 bases. Germline trimming cut 6 bases from V and 0 bases from J; bases unmatched to any gene: 6. The CDR3 extends over 15 amino acids. CDR1 is SNHLY and CDR2 is FYNNEI in the germline V gene. CDR3 protein: CASRRAGGGSYEQYF. The CDR3 bases are TGTGCCAGCAGGAGAGCGGGGGGCGGCTCCTACGAGCAGTACTTC.

The chain combines TRBV6-6 with TRBJ1-6; D is possibly TRBD1 (5 bases). Germline V gene sequence: CDR1 MNHNY, CDR2 SVGAGI (reference sequence). This CDR3 is built from 17 residues. V dropped 5 bases and J dropped 0 bases, with 14 bases sitting between them. The CDR3 region has the DNA TGTGCCAGCAGTCCATCCTCGGGGGGCTCCTATAATTCACCCCTCCACTTT. It specifies CASSPSSGGSYNSPLHF.

This clone showed up just a few times. The genes are TRBV28 and TRBJ2-1; 7 bases line up with TRBD1. The germline V gene encodes CDR1 MDHEN and CDR2 SYDVKM. Unmatched junction bases numbered 11, after V lost 7 bases and J lost 5 bases. The CDR3 loop spans 15 amino acids. The chain's CDR3 is CASIQQGSHNNEQFF. CDR3 DNA: TGTGCCAGCATTCAACAGGGGTCCCACAACAATGAGCAGTTCTTC.

The V gene is TRBV7-9, the J gene TRBJ1-1; 9 bases are a match to TRBD1. V was pared by 1 base and J by 5 bases, with 5 bases of the junction left unmatched. This CDR3 has 15 residues. The germline CDR1 and CDR2 sequences are SEHNR and FQNEAQ (reference sequence). CDR3 sequence reads: CASSLVQGADTEAFF. The CDR3 DNA follows: TGTGCCAGCAGCTTAGTACAGGGGGCGGATACTGAAGCTTTCTTT. The full variable domain, in which reference TRBV7-9 and TRBJ1-1 provide the parts outside the CDR3, is DTGVSQNPRHKITKRGQNVTFRCDPISEHNRLYWYRQTLGQGPEFLTYFQNEAQLEKSRLLSDRFSAERPKGSFSTLEIQRTEQGDSAMYLCASSLVQGADTEAFFGQGTRLTVV.

V gene TRBV27 combines with J gene TRBJ2-3; 9 nucleotides agree with TRBD2. J gave up 7 bases and V 6 bases, and 17 bases lay outside the gene matches. The CDR3 consists of 17 residues. CDR1 is MNHEY and CDR2 is SMNVEV in the germline V gene (reference sequence). Written as DNA, the CDR3 is TGTGCCAGCAGCCCCGTGGGCGGGGGGGCCGGCGGAAATACGCAGTATTTT. It is translated as CASSPVGGGAGGNTQYF.

This rearrangement joins TRBV6-2 or TRBV6-3 to TRBJ1-2, with D perhaps TRBD1 (5 bases). Germline V gives CDR1 MNHEY, CDR2 SVGEGT. The CDR3 spans 15 residues. The V and J ends lost 3 bases and 3 bases respectively, with 14 bases between them. This chain's CDR3 is CASSYGGGDYYGYTF. Written as DNA, the CDR3 is TGTGCCAGCAGTTATGGTGGCGGGGACTACTATGGCTACACCTTC.

This chain uses TRBV10-3 with TRBJ2-3, with TRBD1 as a possible D gene (6 bases). Deletions cut 3 bases from V and 4 bases from J, with 14 bases between. The germline CDR1 and CDR2 sequences are ENHRY and SYGVKD. This CDR3 contains 15 residues. The CDR3 loop is CAISDSTAGADTQYF. The CDR3 DNA reads as TGTGCCATCAGTGATTCCACCGCAGGGGCAGATACGCAGTATTTT.

The chain joins TRBV6-2 or TRBV6-3 to TRBJ1-5, with 9 bases lining up with TRBD1. V shed 5 bases, J shed 3 bases, and the junction held 14 bases outside the gene matches. CDR3 length equals 18 residues. Germline-derived CDR1 and CDR2 are MNHEY and SVGEGT. CDR3 protein: CASSLTLSGQGLNQPQHF. CDR3 DNA sequence: TGTGCCAGCAGTCTTACATTGTCGGGACAGGGTCTCAATCAGCCCCAGCATTTT.

The V and J genes are TRBV7-9 and TRBJ2-3, with TRBD1 identical over 8 bases. This CDR3 spans 15 amino acids. V dropped 4 bases and J dropped 2; count of bases not matched to a gene: 5. Germline loops: CDR1 SEHNR, CDR2 FQNEAQ (reference sequence). CDR3 amino acids: CASSSYRGVTDTQYF. CDR3 in DNA: TGTGCCAGCAGCTCCTACAGGGGGGTCACAGATACGCAGTATTTT.

The V call is TRBV7-2, the J call TRBJ2-7, with 8 bases aligning to TRBD2. The CDR3 consists of 14 residues. Germline loops: CDR1 SGHTA, CDR2 FQGNSA. J was trimmed by 5 bases and V by 5 bases; bases with no gene match: 8. This chain's CDR3 is CASSPGLATHEQYF. The CDR3 nucleotides are TGTGCCAGCAGCCCAGGACTAGCAACCCACGAGCAGTACTTC.